This TCR beta chain was identified in a study of cytomegalovirus exposure and HLA in healthy donors. For the study at large: Unique TCRs numbering approximately 81 million, obtained from HLA-typed donors, made up an early data release.

Primers included in the PCR were 60 Vbeta and 13 Jbeta primers. The protocol was immunoSEQ multiplex PCR, while the TCRdb copy is restricted to in-frame clones and leaves out a portion. This table has about 200,000 clones, approximately 70% appearing once. Germline loops: CDR1 SGHTA, CDR2 FQGTGA. This CDR3 contains 17 residues. V shed 3 bases, J shed 0 bases, and the junction held 5 bases outside the gene matches. This receptor was taken from a woman aged 25 to 39 in good health and CMV-seronegative. The sample consisted of PBMCs. The chain carries TRBV7-3 and TRBJ2-1; 10 positions match TRBD2. Here the CDR3 reads CASSLGTSAYSYNEQFF. The CDR3 region has the DNA TGTGCCAGCAGCTTGGGGACTAGCGCCTACTCCTACAATGAGCAGTTCTTC.